The clone carrying this TCR beta chain was counted ten times or more. Its antigen is currently unknown. CDR1 LNHDA and CDR2 SQIVND come from the germline V gene (reference sequence). V lost 3 bases to trimming and J lost 2 bases; unmatched junction nucleotides: 3. The CDR3 covers 15 residues. The source of the sample is a study of PD-1 blockade in mismatch repair-deficient tumors. Points from the study as a whole: Tumor-resident clones, often absent from pretreatment blood, expanded after pembrolizumab and then contracted.

Mismatch repair deficiency was confirmed in all patients, by PCR or immunohistochemistry. Using immunoSEQ multiplex PCR, the repertoire was profiled, and TCRdb retains in-frame clones only, with some absent. The sample carries roughly 120,000 clones, roughly 86% recorded once. This material consisted of peripheral blood, taken 70 to 72 weeks after starting pembrolizumab. The receptor's source is an adult with mismatch repair-deficient cancer. The chain couples TRBV19 to TRBJ2-3, with TRBD1 identical over 9 bases. CDR3 nucleotides: TGTGCCAGTAGTATGGGACAGGGACACACAGATACGCAGTATTTT. Protein product: CASSMGQGHTDTQYF.